Listed here is a single T cell receptor beta chain. These data belong to a study of blood T cell repertoires in COVID-19. On the study more broadly: The study drew acute and convalescent COVID-19 samples from the United States, Italy and Spain. T cells, B-cell-depleted T cells, or PBMCs provided the cDNA or gDNA that served as material.

Per the original methods: Counts of nucleated cells, estimated from reference gene primer amplification, were obtained. Sequencing was performed with immunoSEQ multiplex PCR; in TCRdb, only in-frame clones are kept and a portion is missing. The DNA was the basis for D and trimming; V, J and clone size are from that table. The sample records about 88,000 clones, approximately 90% being singletons. The CDR3 consists of 16 residues. The germline V gene has CDR1 SGHTA and CDR2 FQGNSA. The V end lost 3 bases, the J end lost 5 bases, and 17 bases lay between the germline ends. The source of this sequence is a man in his sixties with acute or convalescent COVID-19. The chain recombines TRBV7-2 with TRBJ2-1, with a tentative D call TRBD2 (5 bases). The sample taken for sequencing was peripheral blood. CDR3 loop: CASSFMGSVGNNEQFF. CDR3 DNA sequence: TGTGCCAGCAGCTTCATGGGGAGTGTGGGGAACAATGAGCAGTTCTTC.